This entry features one T cell receptor (beta chain) sequence. No antigen is known for it. TCR cDNA was made by 5'RACE template switching, adding a universal primer site and UMIs. TCRdb used MiXCR to reprocess the 5' RACE reads, holding one entry per CDR3 protein. Here the sample spans nearly 350,000 distinct CDR3 sequences, approximately 8% being singletons. This entry comes from a study of T cells after yellow fever vaccination. Points from the study as a whole: When the response was secondary, it was weaker but reached its peak faster, day 5 versus 15. Clones from primary vaccination mostly reappeared after the booster (96% CD4, about 88% CD8). A small share of clonotypes appeared in both CD4 and CD8 compartments.

The CDR3 covers 15 residues. The ends were cut back, 5 bases at V and 4 bases at J, with 17 bases in the middle. Looked up from germline, CDR1 is MNHNS and CDR2 is SASEGT. The rearrangement joins TRBV6-1 to TRBJ1-2; no firm D call. The source material was PBMCs, sampled more than 35 days after the first yellow fever vaccination. The receptor comes from a man aged 18 to 30 who received the YFV17D yellow fever vaccine. CDR3 in amino acids: CASSPPSQRGYGYTF. The CDR3 DNA reads TGTGCCAGCAGTCCACCGTCGCAGCGCGGCTATGGCTACACCTTC.